This T cell receptor (beta chain) came from a study of T-cell reconstitution after alpha-beta-depleted transplantation in children. Unique molecular identifiers were built into the TCRbeta library. In TCRdb, the PCR reads were re-called with MiXCR into one record per CDR3 protein. The data show 110,000 or so distinct CDR3 sequences, approximately 6.9% seen once. This clonotype was seen repeatedly, ten times or more. The sequencing here drew on PBMCs, mostly from graft donor cells, taken 360 days after TCRalphabeta/CD19-depleted stem cell transplant. The TCR sequence derives from a male patient under 10 years old who had a stem cell transplant for acute lymphoblastic leukemia, so the T cells may come from the graft donor.

The CDR3 region is CASRKGPEAFF. The CDR3 bases are TGTGCCAGCAGGAAGGGGCCTGAAGCTTTCTTT. This chain joins TRBV27 and TRBJ1-1; D possibly corresponds to TRBD1 (5 bases). Germline CDR1 is MNHEY and CDR2 is SMNVEV (reference sequence). The CDR3 totals 11 residues. Trimming stripped 6 bases from V and 6 bases from J, with 8 bases between.